This TCR beta chain came from a study of T cells in narcolepsy. Overall study results and limits: Blood of same and different patients, but not healthy controls, reportedly held recurring autoreactive clonotypes. In some patient and control memory CD4+ samples, autoreactive clones were absent.

Assay: immunoSEQ multiplex PCR; the TCRdb copy retains only in-frame clones and omits some. Of fewer than 30,000 clones listed, around 83% were seen once; the top ten hold under 1.5%. This clone has more than one count but fewer than ten. Its specificity is unknown. Germline V gene sequence: CDR1 LNHDA, CDR2 SQIVND (reference sequence). V was pared by 5 bases and J by 4 bases, with 9 bases of the junction left unmatched. This CDR3 is 17 amino acids long. Sequenced input: CD45RA- memory CD4+ T cells from PBMCs. The chain combines TRBV19 with TRBJ1-5, with 12 bases that match TRBD1. The TCR sequence derives from a human donor with narcolepsy. The CDR3 spells CASSFRLGQGANQPQHF. The CDR3 region has the DNA TGTGCCAGTAGTTTCCGTCTGGGACAGGGGGCGAATCAGCCCCAGCATTTT.